The 17 T cell receptor beta chains below were found in one sample sequenced in a study of blood T cell repertoires in COVID-19. Clones were read by immunoSEQ multiplex PCR, and TCRdb kept only the in-frame ones, dropping some. The sample records a few hundred thousand clones, roughly 87% being singletons. The sequenced sample was peripheral blood. The receptors originated from an older woman with COVID-19, enrolled during active disease.

The J gene is TRBJ2-3, the V gene TRBV4-1; 12 nucleotides line up with TRBD1. J gave up 4 bases and V 4 bases, and 0 bases lay outside the gene matches. Germline assignment: CDR1 MGHRA and CDR2 YSYEKL. CDR3 length: 14 amino acids. CDR3 loop: CASSRDRGPDTQYF. Written as DNA, the CDR3 is TGCGCCAGCAGCCGGGACAGGGGGCCAGATACGCAGTATTTT.

CDR3 sequence: CASSVDKETYNSPLHF. CDR3 bases: TGTGCCAGCAGTGTTGACAAAGAGACCTATAATTCACCCCTCCACTTT. This chain connects TRBV2 to TRBJ1-6; D not certain. CDR1 is SNHLY and CDR2 is FYNNEI in the germline V gene. The V end was cut by 4 bases, the J end by 2 bases, with 12 bases between. The length of the CDR3 is 16 residues.

The V call is TRBV7-6, the J call TRBJ2-7, with D possibly TRBD2 on 5 matching bases. The germline V and J ends were trimmed by 1 base and 1 base, with 8 bases remaining between them. The V gene's germline CDR1 is SGHVS and CDR2 FNYEAQ. CDR3 size: 14 residues. The CDR3 region has the DNA TGTGCCAGCAGCTTAGTACGGGGTTCCTACGAGCAGTACTTC. This encodes CASSLVRGSYEQYF.

This chain joins TRBV10-3 and TRBJ2-5; D ambiguous. Trimming removed 0 bases from V and 1 base from J, with 12 bases in between. Per the germline V gene, CDR1 is ENHRY and CDR2 is SYGVKD. CDR3 length: 16 amino acids. The CDR3 here is CAISESQSELQETQYF. CDR3 coding DNA: TGTGCCATCAGTGAGTCGCAAAGCGAACTCCAAGAGACCCAGTACTTC.

The J gene is TRBJ1-3, the V gene TRBV6-5; no clear D gene. Trimming stripped 5 bases from V and 0 bases from J, with 8 bases between. The germline V gene encodes CDR1 MNHEY and CDR2 SVGAGI. The CDR3 has 14 amino acids. This CDR3 is CASSPTSSGNTIYF. DNA for the CDR3: TGTGCCAGCAGTCCTACCTCCTCTGGAAACACCATATATTTT.

J is TRBJ2-3 and V is TRBV2, with 11 positions matching TRBD2. The CDR3 contains 15 residues. Losses at the gene ends were 5 bases for V and 4 bases for J; bases not matched to a gene: 5. Germline V gene data show CDR1 as SNHLY and CDR2 as FYNNEI. This chain's CDR3 is CASSPSGGQADTQYF. The CDR3 DNA reads as TGTGCCAGCAGTCCTAGCGGGGGGCAGGCAGATACGCAGTATTTT.

A note on this clone: The sample contains more than one DNA sequence encoding this CDR3. This chain uses TRBV7-9 with TRBJ1-1, with a weak D call TRBD1 (6 bases). The CDR3 totals 14 residues. Deletions cut 6 bases from V and 2 bases from J, with 13 bases between. Looked up from germline, CDR1 is SEHNR and CDR2 is FQNEAQ (reference sequence). The chain's CDR3 is CASSLQGLNTEAFF. DNA of the CDR3: TGTGCCAGCAGTTTACAGGGTTTAAACACTGAAGCTTTCTTT.

This clone has just one count. The chain recombines TRBV9 with TRBJ1-5, with 8 positions matching TRBD1. Losses at the gene ends were 4 bases for V and 7 bases for J; bases not matched to a gene: 16. This CDR3 has 17 residues. The germline gives CDR1 SGDLS, CDR2 YYNGEE. The CDR3 is CASSLGQGNSPPQPQHF. CDR3 bases: TGTGCCAGCAGCTTAGGACAGGGAAATTCCCCCCCCCAGCCCCAGCATTTT.

The chain couples TRBV7-2 to TRBJ1-5; the D is unclear. The germline CDR1 and CDR2 sequences are SGHTA and FQGNSA. The CDR3 is made up of 13 amino acids. V lost 4 bases, J lost 4 bases, and 8 bases lay in between. As DNA, the CDR3 is TGTGCCAGCAGCTCCTACCCGAATCAGCCCCAGCATTTT. It specifies CASSSYPNQPQHF.

The chain links TRBV7-8 to TRBJ2-7; D might be TRBD2 (7 bases). CDR3 length equals 16 residues. V shed 5 bases and J shed 6 bases, with 23 bases lying between them. From germline, CDR1 is SGHVS and CDR2 FQNEAQ. CDR3 loop: CASSPNIGGGRLEQYF. The CDR3 nucleotides are TGTGCCAGCAGCCCCAACATAGGGGGGGGGCGACTCGAGCAGTACTTC.

The count of this clone is one. The chain has TRBV24-1 and TRBJ1-1, with D tentatively TRBD1 (6 bases). This CDR3 contains 16 residues. V shed 4 bases and J shed 4 bases, with 18 bases lying between them. Per germline, CDR1 KGHDR and CDR2 SFDVKD. Here the CDR3 DNA reads TGTGCCACCAGTGAACCAGGACAGCCCAGCGCCACTGAAGCTTTCTTT. Its protein product is CATSEPGQPSATEAFF.

The chain combines TRBV20-1 with TRBJ1-1; D is unresolved. The CDR3 contains 11 residues. Trimming removed 0 bases from V and 6 bases from J, with 5 bases in between. The germline gives CDR1 DFQATT, CDR2 SNEGSKA (reference sequence). The CDR3 region is CSARDLAEAFF. The CDR3 nucleotides read TGCAGTGCTAGAGATTTAGCTGAAGCTTTCTTT.

The chain joins TRBV6-5 to TRBJ1-3, with 7 nucleotides matching TRBD1. Trimming removed 2 bases from V and 4 bases from J; junction bases left unmatched: 8. Germline V CDR1 and CDR2: MNHEY, SVGAGI. The CDR3 contains 16 residues. This CDR3 is CASSYKGATGGNTIYF. For the CDR3, the DNA is TGTGCCAGCAGTTACAAGGGGGCTACGGGCGGAAACACCATATATTTT.

The rearrangement joins TRBV29-1 to TRBJ1-1, with 7 bases that match TRBD1. The CDR3 spans 12 residues. V lost 6 bases and J lost 4; bases outside the gene matches: 5. The V gene's germline CDR1 is SQVTM and CDR2 ANQGSEA. CDR3 loop: CSVRTGLTEAFF. The CDR3 nucleotides read TGCAGCGTCAGGACAGGTCTCACTGAAGCTTTCTTT.

This chain links TRBV7-3 with TRBJ2-1, with a tentative D call TRBD1 (6 bases). The CDR3 loop spans 14 amino acids. Germline V gene lookup returns CDR1 SGHTA and CDR2 FQGTGA. Trimming removed 2 bases at V and 6 bases at J, with 11 bases between. For the CDR3, the DNA is TGTGCCAGCAGCTTATCCGGGACATTCAATGAGCAGTTCTTC. Encoded protein: CASSLSGTFNEQFF. Filled out from reference TRBV7-3 and TRBJ2-1, the complete variable domain reads GAGVSQTPSNKVTEKGKYVELRCDPISGHTALYWYRQSLGQGPEFLIYFQGTGAADDSGLPNDRFFAVRPEGSVSTLKIQRTERGDSAVYLCASSLSGTFNEQFFGPGTRLTVL.

This chain joins TRBV4-1 and TRBJ2-5; 8 bases line up with TRBD1. Germline V gives CDR1 MGHRA, CDR2 YSYEKL. The CDR3 has 14 amino acids. V gave up 0 bases and J gave up 5 bases; unmatched junction bases: 2. Here the CDR3 reads CASSQDRGPETQYF. Written as DNA, the CDR3 is TGCGCCAGCAGCCAAGACAGGGGGCCGGAGACCCAGTACTTC.

The rearrangement uses TRBV25-1 and TRBJ1-1; D is unclear. Germline values: CDR1 MGHDK, CDR2 SYGVNS. The CDR3 consists of 12 residues. With 6 bases removed from V and 10 bases from J, the gap between germline ends came to 15 bases. As DNA, the CDR3 is TGTGCCAGCAGCCCCGCGGGAAGAGGAGCTTTCTTT. It specifies CASSPAGRGAFF.